The 17 T cell receptor beta chains below come from one sample, sequenced in a study of tumor-infiltrating T cells and Merkel cell polyomavirus (dated by TCRdb to the late 2010s). Notes on the research overall: The study examined CD8+ T cells specific for the Merkel cell polyomavirus KLL epitope in Merkel cell carcinoma patients.

Library construction relied on the immunoSEQ multiplex PCR assay. The clones in this table, taken by TCRdb from immuneACCESS, are in-frame only. Not every clone is retained; where verified, under half of the shortfall comes from an unresolved V gene, and the cause of the rest is unknown. This sample comprises more than 20,000 clones, roughly 87% of them detected only once. The ten biggest clones cover more than 2.5% of the sample. Robust positive staining for Merkel cell polyomavirus Large T antigen was observed by immunohistochemistry in the tumors of all patients. Sequencing was done on a sample of lymph node tissue. Every receptor here comes from a man aged 45-65 years with Merkel cell carcinoma.

The V and J genes are TRBV27 and TRBJ2-3, with D unclear. CDR1 and CDR2 from the germline V gene are MNHEY and SMNVEV (reference sequence). The CDR3 length is 15 residues. V was clipped by 3 bases and J by 0 bases, with 10 bases between them. In nucleotides, the CDR3 is TGTGCCAGCAGTTTCAAGGCCGGGAGCACAGATACGCAGTATTTT. Translation gives CASSFKAGSTDTQYF.

The gene calls are TRBV7-3 and TRBJ2-7, with 7 bases aligning to TRBD1. Germline V CDR1 and CDR2: SGHTA, FQGTGA. This CDR3 has 14 residues. The V gene end was trimmed by 5 bases and the J gene end by 3 bases; junction bases not matched to a gene: 7. CDR3 region: CASSLSRDSYEQYF. For the CDR3, the DNA is TGTGCCAGCAGCCTATCACGGGACAGCTACGAGCAGTACTTC.

This clone was seen only once. The gene calls are TRBV9 and TRBJ2-1, with TRBD2 matching 9 bases. There are 16 residues in the CDR3. Germline CDR1 is SGDLS and CDR2 is YYNGEE. Losses at the gene ends were 0 bases for V and 5 bases for J; bases not matched to a gene: 6. The CDR3 DNA reads as TGTGCCAGCAGCGTAGGCCCGGGACTAGCCGACAATGAGCAGTTCTTC. It encodes CASSVGPGLADNEQFF.

In this sample, this clone turned up once. The V and J genes are TRBV28 and TRBJ2-1, with D tentatively TRBD1 (7 bases). Germline CDR1 reads MDHEN; CDR2 reads SYDVKM. CDR3 length equals 14 residues. V lost 4 bases and J 2 bases, leaving 9 bases between the germline ends. The CDR3 DNA follows: TGTGCCAGCAGTTGGAGGGGGCCCTACAATGAGCAGTTCTTC. This encodes CASSWRGPYNEQFF.

The gene calls are TRBV10-2 and TRBJ2-7; D ambiguous. Germline V gene data show CDR1 as WSHSY and CDR2 as SAAADI. The CDR3 runs 12 residues. V dropped 5 bases and J dropped 0 bases, with 5 bases sitting between them. CDR3 DNA sequence: TGCGCCAGCAGTTACACCTCCTACGAGCAGTACTTC. Translation gives CASSYTSYEQYF.

This clone was recorded a few times. The rearrangement links TRBV11-3 to TRBJ2-2; tentative D call: TRBD1 (6 bases). This CDR3 region has 14 residues. Trimming took 3 bases from V and 2 from J, leaving 7 bases between them. CDR1 and CDR2 (germline): SGHNT, YENEEA. DNA for the CDR3: TGTGCCAGCAGCTTGGACAGAAACACCGGGGAGCTGTTTTTT. This sequence encodes CASSLDRNTGELFF.

This clone came up once. The chain couples TRBV7-2 to TRBJ2-7; D is perhaps TRBD2 (6 bases). There are 15 residues in the CDR3. Germline V gene data show CDR1 as SGHTA and CDR2 as FQGNSA. The V and J ends lost 0 bases and 6 bases respectively, with 15 bases between them. CDR3: CASSLAWRARPEQYF. CDR3 bases: TGTGCCAGCAGCTTAGCGTGGAGGGCCCGCCCCGAGCAGTACTTC.

The chain has TRBV9 and TRBJ1-3; 10 bases agree with TRBD1. The germline CDR1 and CDR2 sequences are SGDLS and YYNGEE. Trimming took 0 bases from V and 5 from J; bases not matched to a gene: 5. The length of the CDR3 is 16 residues. The CDR3 reads CASSVETGGMRNTIYF. For the CDR3, the DNA is TGTGCCAGCAGCGTAGAGACAGGGGGCATGAGAAACACCATATATTTT.

The chain recombines TRBV9 with TRBJ2-1; possibly TRBD2 for D (6 bases). This CDR3 contains 16 residues. Trimming stripped 0 bases from V and 5 bases from J, with 15 bases between. The germline V gene has CDR1 SGDLS and CDR2 YYNGEE. CDR3 protein: CASSVASKRADNEQFF. The CDR3 nucleotides are TGTGCCAGCAGCGTAGCTAGCAAGCGGGCGGACAATGAGCAGTTCTTC.

The V gene is TRBV27, the J gene TRBJ2-1, with D maybe TRBD1 (5 bases). In germline, CDR1 is MNHEY, CDR2 SMNVEV (reference sequence). Deletions cut 5 bases from V and 0 bases from J, with 20 bases between. This CDR3 spans 18 amino acids. In DNA, the CDR3 is TGTGCCAGCAGTCCAAGGGGCCTTAGCAGGAGCTCCTACAATGAGCAGTTCTTC. Encoded protein: CASSPRGLSRSSYNEQFF.

The chain carries TRBV6-1 and TRBJ1-1; weak D call: TRBD1 (5 bases). The V and J ends lost 2 bases and 4 bases respectively, with 11 bases between them. Germline V CDR1 and CDR2: MNHNS, SASEGT. The CDR3 spans 14 residues. The CDR3 region has the DNA TGTGCCAGCAGTGAAACTGGGGGGAGCACTGAAGCTTTCTTT. Its protein is CASSETGGSTEAFF.

This chain connects TRBV27 to TRBJ1-5; D perhaps matches TRBD1 (5 bases). This CDR3 is 14 amino acids long. In germline, CDR1 is MNHEY, CDR2 SMNVEV (reference sequence). V lost 8 bases and J 4 bases, leaving 15 bases between the germline ends. Here the CDR3 reads CASRGRTENQPQHF. The CDR3 DNA follows: TGTGCCAGCCGGGGGAGAACCGAAAATCAGCCCCAGCATTTT.

This clone was found a few times. The chain couples TRBV28 to TRBJ2-5, with 9 bases aligning to TRBD1. Germline CDR1 is MDHEN and CDR2 is SYDVKM. V lost 9 bases, J lost 5 bases, and 4 bases stayed unmatched. This CDR3 comprises 12 residues. The DNA for the CDR3 is TGTGCCAGTCGACAGGGGGGGGAGACCCAGTACTTC. This gives the protein CASRQGGETQYF. Using reference TRBV28 and TRBJ2-5 for the parts outside the CDR3, the full variable domain is DVKVTQSSRYLVKRTGEKVFLECVQDMDHENMFWYRQDPGLGLRLIYFSYDVKMKEKGDIPEGYSVSREKKERFSLILESASTNQTSMYLCASRQGGETQYFGPGTRLLVL.

The genes are TRBV5-1 and TRBJ2-2; weak D call: TRBD1 (5 bases). Deletions cut 2 bases from V and 6 bases from J, with 11 bases between. Germline V CDR1 and CDR2: SGHRS, YFSETQ. This CDR3 has 14 amino acids. The CDR3 bases are TGCGCCAGCAGCTTCCAGGGCAAGTCCGGGGAGCTGTTTTTT. Translating it yields CASSFQGKSGELFF.

This rearrangement joins TRBV11-2 to TRBJ2-5, with TRBD1 identical over 11 bases. Germline lookup yields CDR1 SGHAT and CDR2 FQNNGV. CDR3 length: 15 amino acids. The V segment lost 2 bases and the J segment 5 bases; nucleotides outside the gene matches: 4. The CDR3 DNA reads as TGTGCCAGCAGCTTATGGACAGGGGGCGTCGAGACCCAGTACTTC. Protein sequence: CASSLWTGGVETQYF.

This clone appeared a single time. V is TRBV18 and J is TRBJ1-1, with D hard to call. This CDR3 region has 11 residues. V was trimmed by 6 bases and J by 2 bases, leaving 4 bases between them. Germline V CDR1 and CDR2: KGHSH, LQKENI. DNA for the CDR3: TGTGCCAGCTCCCTAAACACTGAAGCTTTCTTT. Protein: CASSLNTEAFF.

The genes are TRBV27 and TRBJ2-5; possibly TRBD2 for D (9 bases). CDR1 MNHEY and CDR2 SMNVEV come from the germline V gene (reference sequence). CDR3 size: 16 residues. Trimming removed 6 bases at V and 5 bases at J, with 22 bases between. The CDR3: CASSPGGGGATETQYF. The CDR3 DNA reads as TGTGCCAGCAGCCCAGGGGGCGGGGGGGCTACGGAGACCCAGTACTTC.